The sequence of this T cell receptor (beta chain) was determined in a study of Graves' ophthalmopathy and Graves' hyperthyroidism. Study-level results: Using a 13-signature model, the authors split ophthalmopathy from stable hyperthyroidism, with roughly 90% sensitivity and 70% to 83% specificity.

This clonotype was seen repeatedly, ten times or more. The target antigen is unknown. V was pared by 1 base and J by 1 base, with 8 bases between. Germline-derived CDR1 and CDR2 are SGHRS and YFSETQ. The CDR3 is 14 residues long. Only newly diagnosed hyperthyroidism patients aged 18 to 65, with under 2 months' duration, were enrolled. Clinical symptoms and serum thyroxine were used for diagnosis; TRAb, thyroid ultrasound and orbital computed tomography were also relied on. The sequenced template was RNA, covering the TCR beta CDR3 region. Second-round multiplex PCR followed a first-round RT-PCR using HTBI primers. TCRdb analysed the multiplex PCR reads with MiXCR anew, one entry per CDR3 protein. In the table there are about 620,000 distinct CDR3 sequences, about 20% of which are singletons.

The source is a woman under 30 with stable Graves' hyperthyroidism. Some clones in this sample may be carry-over from other donors' samples. The sequenced sample consisted of peripheral blood. The J gene is TRBJ1-1, the V gene TRBV5-1; D ambiguous. The CDR3 loop reads CASSLLLANTEAFF. In nucleotides, the CDR3 is TGCGCCAGCAGCTTGTTATTGGCGAACACTGAAGCTTTCTTT.